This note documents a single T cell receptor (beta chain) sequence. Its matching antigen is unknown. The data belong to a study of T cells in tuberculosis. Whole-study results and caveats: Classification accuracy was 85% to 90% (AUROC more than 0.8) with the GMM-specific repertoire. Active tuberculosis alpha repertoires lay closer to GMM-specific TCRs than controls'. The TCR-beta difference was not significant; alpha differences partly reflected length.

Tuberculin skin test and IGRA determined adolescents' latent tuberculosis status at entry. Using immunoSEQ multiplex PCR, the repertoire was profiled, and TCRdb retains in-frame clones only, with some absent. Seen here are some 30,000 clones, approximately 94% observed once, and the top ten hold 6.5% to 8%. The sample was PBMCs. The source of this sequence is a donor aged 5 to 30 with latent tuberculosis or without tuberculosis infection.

Here the CDR3 DNA reads TGTGCCAGCAGCCTCCGGACAGGGGAAACCTATGGCTACACCTTC. This encodes CASSLRTGETYGYTF. The V call is TRBV11-2, the J call TRBJ1-2; 9 positions agree with TRBD1. The CDR3 runs 15 residues. The V segment lost 5 bases and the J segment 4 bases; nucleotides outside the gene matches: 8. CDR1 is SGHAT and CDR2 is FQNNGV in the germline V gene.